The rows below give T cell receptor beta chains drawn from one sample of a study of beta chain features in type 1 diabetes. Measured with immunoSEQ multiplex PCR; TCRdb has only the in-frame clones, and not every one. The table includes some 270,000 clones, about 8% detected once. The material sequenced was central memory CD4+ T cells from blood. Receptors originate from a woman aged 18 to 35 in good health. Both conserved end residues are trimmed from each CDR3.

TRBV7-2	TRBJ2-1	ASSRVLFGGDNEQF
TRBV5-4	TRBJ1-5	ASSLAGRDQPQH
TRBV4-3	TRBJ2-1	ASSPIPASAEQF
TRBV5-1	TRBJ2-1	ASTILPEQGRRF
TRBV18	TRBJ1-2	ASSPDSADYDGYT
TRBV6-6	TRBJ2-2	ASCQRATGELF
TRBV29-1	TRBJ2-3	SVGLRDRFPTDTQY
TRBV11-2	TRBJ2-2	ASTPGANTGELF
TRBV30	TRBJ2-7	AWSADRYEQY
TRBV6-1	TRBJ1-5	ASSSTGGARQPQH
TRBV4-3	TRBJ1-2	ASSQNAGDGYT
TRBV7-8	TRBJ2-1	ASSFPRTRGGLYNEQF
TRBV7-2	TRBJ2-3	ASSLLRESTDTQY
TRBV7-9	TRBJ2-1	ASSVLANNEQF
TRBV9	TRBJ1-1	ASSGTGFTEAF
TRBV12-5	TRBJ1-1	ASGFAPDSTAF
TRBV7-9	TRBJ2-2	ASSDLRAPNTGELF
TRBV18	TRBJ1-4	ASSLIDEKLF
TRBV25-1	TRBJ2-7	ASSWGDPYEQY
TRBV10-2	TRBJ2-2	ASYLAGASNTGELF
TRBV11-3	TRBJ2-1	ASSVAGAYNEQF
TRBV5-1	TRBJ2-7	ASSWTGTVTYEQY
TRBV5-6	TRBJ1-5	ASSLGPTGNQPQH
TRBV15	TRBJ1-1	ATSREMNTEAF
TRBV30	TRBJ1-5	AWSVRYRTNQPQH
TRBV5-1	TRBJ2-6	ASSLAQIGTGGSGANVLT
TRBV4-2	TRBJ1-6	ASSQRGQGDSPLH
TRBV29-1	TRBJ2-3	SVAAAVKADTQY
TRBV7-3	TRBJ2-5	ASSQNRRPETQY
TRBV14	TRBJ2-5	ASSLLQETQY
TRBV7-3	TRBJ1-2	ASSLTQGPADGYT